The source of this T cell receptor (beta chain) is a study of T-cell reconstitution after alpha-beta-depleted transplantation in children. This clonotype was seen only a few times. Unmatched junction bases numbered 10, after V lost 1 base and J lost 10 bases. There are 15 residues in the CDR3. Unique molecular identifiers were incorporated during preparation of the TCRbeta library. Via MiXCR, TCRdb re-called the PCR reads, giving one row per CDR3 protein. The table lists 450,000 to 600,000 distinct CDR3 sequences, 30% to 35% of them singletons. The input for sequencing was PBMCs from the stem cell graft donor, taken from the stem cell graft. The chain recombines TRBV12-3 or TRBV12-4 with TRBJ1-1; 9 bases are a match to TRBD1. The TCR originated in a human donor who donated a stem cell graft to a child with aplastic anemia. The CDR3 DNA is TGTGCCAGCAGTTTAGTCGTCCCGGGACAGGGACCAGCTTTCTTT. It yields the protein CASSLVVPGQGPAFF.